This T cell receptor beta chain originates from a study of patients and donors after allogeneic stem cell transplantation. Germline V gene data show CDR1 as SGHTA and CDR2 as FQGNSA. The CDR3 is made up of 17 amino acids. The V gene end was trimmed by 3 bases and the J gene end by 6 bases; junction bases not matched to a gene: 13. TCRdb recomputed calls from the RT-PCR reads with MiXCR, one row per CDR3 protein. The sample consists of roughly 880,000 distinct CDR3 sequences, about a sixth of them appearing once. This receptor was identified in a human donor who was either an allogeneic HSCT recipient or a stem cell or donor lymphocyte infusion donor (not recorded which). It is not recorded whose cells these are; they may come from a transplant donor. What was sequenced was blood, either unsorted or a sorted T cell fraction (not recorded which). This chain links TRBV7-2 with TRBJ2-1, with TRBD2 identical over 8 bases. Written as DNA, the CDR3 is TGTGCCAGCAGCTTGCTCGGGGGTAGCGGGGTAGGCAATGAGCAGTTCTTC. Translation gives CASSLLGGSGVGNEQFF.